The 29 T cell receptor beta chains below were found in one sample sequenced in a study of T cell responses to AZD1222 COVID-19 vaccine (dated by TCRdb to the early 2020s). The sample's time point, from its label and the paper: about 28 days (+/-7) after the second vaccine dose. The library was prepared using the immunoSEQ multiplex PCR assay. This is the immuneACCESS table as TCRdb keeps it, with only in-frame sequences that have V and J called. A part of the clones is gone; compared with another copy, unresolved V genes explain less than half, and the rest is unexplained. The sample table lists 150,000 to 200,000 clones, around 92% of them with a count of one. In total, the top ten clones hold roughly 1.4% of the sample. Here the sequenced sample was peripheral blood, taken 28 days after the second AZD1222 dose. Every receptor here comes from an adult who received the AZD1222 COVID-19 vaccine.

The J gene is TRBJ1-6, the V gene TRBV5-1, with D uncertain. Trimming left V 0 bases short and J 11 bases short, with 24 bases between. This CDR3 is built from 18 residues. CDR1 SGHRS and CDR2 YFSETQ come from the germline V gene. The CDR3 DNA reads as TGCGCCAGCAGCTTGGGACGGGCGGGCCCCCCGGGAATCACACCCCTCCACTTT. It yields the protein CASSLGRAGPPGITPLHF.

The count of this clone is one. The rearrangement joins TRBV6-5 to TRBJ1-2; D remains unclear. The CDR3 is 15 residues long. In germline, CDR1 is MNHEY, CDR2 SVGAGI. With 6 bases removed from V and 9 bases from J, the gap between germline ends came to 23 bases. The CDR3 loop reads CASSAATPPSMSYTF. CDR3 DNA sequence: TGTGCCAGCAGCGCGGCGACACCACCCTCTATGAGCTACACCTTC.

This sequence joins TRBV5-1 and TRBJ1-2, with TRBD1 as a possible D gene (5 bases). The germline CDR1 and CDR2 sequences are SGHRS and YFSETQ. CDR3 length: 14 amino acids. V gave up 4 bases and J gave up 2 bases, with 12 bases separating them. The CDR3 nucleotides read TGCGCCAGCAGCCCCGGCCCAGGGAACTATGGCTACACCTTC. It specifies CASSPGPGNYGYTF.

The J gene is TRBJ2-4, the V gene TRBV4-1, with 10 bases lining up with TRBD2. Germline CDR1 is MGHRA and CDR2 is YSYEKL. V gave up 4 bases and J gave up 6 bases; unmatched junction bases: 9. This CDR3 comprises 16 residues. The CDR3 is CASSPSGGAGLNIQYF. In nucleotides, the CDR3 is TGCGCCAGCAGCCCCAGCGGGGGGGCCGGATTAAACATTCAGTACTTC.

The CDR3: CASSPTGTSDRAELFF. The CDR3 coding sequence is TGTGCCAGCAGCCCTACCGGGACTAGCGATCGTGCGGAGCTGTTTTTT. The chain links TRBV7-9 to TRBJ2-2; 10 bases map to TRBD2. The CDR3 runs 16 residues. The J segment lost 10 bases and the V segment lost 5 bases, leaving 13 bases of the junction unmatched. Looked up from germline, CDR1 is SEHNR and CDR2 is FQNEAQ (reference sequence).

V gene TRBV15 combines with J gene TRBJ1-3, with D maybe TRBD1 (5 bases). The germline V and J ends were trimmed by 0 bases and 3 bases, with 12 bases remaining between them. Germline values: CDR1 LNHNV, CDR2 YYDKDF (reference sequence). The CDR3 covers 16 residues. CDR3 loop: CATSRDSGGSGNTIYF. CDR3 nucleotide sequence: TGTGCCACCAGCAGAGATAGCGGGGGAAGTGGAAACACCATATATTTT.

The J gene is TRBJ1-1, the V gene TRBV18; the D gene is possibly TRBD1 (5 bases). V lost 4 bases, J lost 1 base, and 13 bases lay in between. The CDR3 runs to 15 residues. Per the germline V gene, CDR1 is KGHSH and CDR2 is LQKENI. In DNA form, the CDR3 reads TGTGCCAGCTCACTTCAGGGCGCACGGAACACTGAAGCTTTCTTT. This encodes CASSLQGARNTEAFF. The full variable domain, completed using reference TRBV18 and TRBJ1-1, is NAGVMQNPRHLVRRRGQEARLRCSPMKGHSHVYWYRQLPEEGLKFMVYLQKENIIDESGMPKERFSAEFPKEGPSILRIQQVVRGDSAAYFCASSLQGARNTEAFFGQGTRLTVV.

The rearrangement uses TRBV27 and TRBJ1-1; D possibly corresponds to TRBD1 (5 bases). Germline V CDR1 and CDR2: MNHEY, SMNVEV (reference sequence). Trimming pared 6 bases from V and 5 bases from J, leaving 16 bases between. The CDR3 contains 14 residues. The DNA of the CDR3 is TGTGCCAGCAGGACCCTCGGGGGGGGGACTGAAGCTTTCTTT. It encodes CASRTLGGGTEAFF.

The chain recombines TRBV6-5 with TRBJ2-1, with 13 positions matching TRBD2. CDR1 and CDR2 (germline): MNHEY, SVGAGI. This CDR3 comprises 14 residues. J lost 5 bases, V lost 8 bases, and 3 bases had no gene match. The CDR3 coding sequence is TGTGCCAGCGGACTAGCGGGAGTTAACAATGAGCAGTTCTTC. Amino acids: CASGLAGVNNEQFF.

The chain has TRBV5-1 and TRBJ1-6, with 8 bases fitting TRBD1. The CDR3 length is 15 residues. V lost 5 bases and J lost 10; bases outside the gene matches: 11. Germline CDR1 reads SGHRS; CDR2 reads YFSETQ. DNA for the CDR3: TGCGCCAGCAGGGACGGACAGGGTCCAGGCTCACCCCTCCACTTT. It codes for CASRDGQGPGSPLHF.

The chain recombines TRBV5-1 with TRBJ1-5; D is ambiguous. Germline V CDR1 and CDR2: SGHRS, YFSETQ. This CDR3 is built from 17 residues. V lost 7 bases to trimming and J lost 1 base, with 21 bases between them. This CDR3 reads CASAAPVKLWSNQPQHF. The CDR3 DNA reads TGCGCCAGCGCGGCCCCAGTAAAGTTATGGAGCAATCAGCCCCAGCATTTT.

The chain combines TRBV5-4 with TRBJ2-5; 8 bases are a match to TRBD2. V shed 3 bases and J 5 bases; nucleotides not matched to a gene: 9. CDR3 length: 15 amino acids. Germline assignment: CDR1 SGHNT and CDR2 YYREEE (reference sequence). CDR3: CASSSKRENGETQYF. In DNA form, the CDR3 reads TGTGCCAGCAGCTCTAAGCGGGAGAATGGGGAGACCCAGTACTTC.

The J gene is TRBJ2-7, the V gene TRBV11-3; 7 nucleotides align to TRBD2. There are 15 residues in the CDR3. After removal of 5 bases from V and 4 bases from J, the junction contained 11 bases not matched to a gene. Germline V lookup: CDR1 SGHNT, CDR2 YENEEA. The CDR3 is CASSRGDQRQYEQYF. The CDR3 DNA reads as TGTGCCAGCAGCCGGGGGGATCAACGGCAATACGAGCAGTACTTC.

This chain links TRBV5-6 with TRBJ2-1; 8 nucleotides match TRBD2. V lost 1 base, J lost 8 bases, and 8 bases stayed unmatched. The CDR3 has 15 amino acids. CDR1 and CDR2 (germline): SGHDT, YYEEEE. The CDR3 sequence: CASSLTAGVIDEQFF. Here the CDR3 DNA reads TGTGCCAGCAGCTTGACAGCGGGAGTCATCGATGAGCAGTTCTTC.

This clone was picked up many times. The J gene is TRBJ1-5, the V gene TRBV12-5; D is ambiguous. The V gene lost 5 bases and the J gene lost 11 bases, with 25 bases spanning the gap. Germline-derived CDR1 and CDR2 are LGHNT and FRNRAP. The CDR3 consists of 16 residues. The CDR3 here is CASGPLLLRTVRAQHF. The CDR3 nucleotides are TGTGCTAGTGGTCCCCTTCTCCTCAGGACGGTACGGGCCCAGCATTTT.

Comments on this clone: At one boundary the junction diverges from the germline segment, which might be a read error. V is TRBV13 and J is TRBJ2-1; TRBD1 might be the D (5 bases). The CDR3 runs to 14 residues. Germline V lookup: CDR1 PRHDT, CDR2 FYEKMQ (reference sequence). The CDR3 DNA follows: TGTGCCAGCAGTTTAGGGGTCCTACAGAATGAGCAGTTCTTC. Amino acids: CASSLGVLQNEQFF.

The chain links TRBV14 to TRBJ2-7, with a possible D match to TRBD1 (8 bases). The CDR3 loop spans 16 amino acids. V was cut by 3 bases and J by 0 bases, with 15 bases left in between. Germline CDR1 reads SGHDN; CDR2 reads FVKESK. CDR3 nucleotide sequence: TGTGCCAGCAGCCAGAGGACAGGGAGGGTCTCCTACGAGCAGTACTTC. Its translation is CASSQRTGRVSYEQYF.

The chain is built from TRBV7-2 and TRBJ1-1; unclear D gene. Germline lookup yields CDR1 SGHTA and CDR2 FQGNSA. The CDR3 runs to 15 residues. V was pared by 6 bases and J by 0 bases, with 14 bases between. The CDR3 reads CASSLGPRLNTEAFF. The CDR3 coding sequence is TGTGCCAGCAGTTTGGGTCCCAGACTGAACACTGAAGCTTTCTTT.

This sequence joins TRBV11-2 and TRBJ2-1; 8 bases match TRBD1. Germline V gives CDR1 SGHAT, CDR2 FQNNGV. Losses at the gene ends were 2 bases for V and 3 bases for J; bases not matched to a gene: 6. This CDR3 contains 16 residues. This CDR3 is CASSLLSGGSYNEQFF. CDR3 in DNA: TGTGCCAGCAGCTTACTGTCAGGGGGCAGCTACAATGAGCAGTTCTTC. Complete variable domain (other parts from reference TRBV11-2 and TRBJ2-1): EAGVAQSPRYKIIEKRQSVAFWCNPISGHATLYWYQQILGQGPKLLIQFQNNGVVDDSQLPKDRFSAERLKGVDSTLKIQPAKLEDSAVYLCASSLLSGGSYNEQFFGPGTRLTVL.

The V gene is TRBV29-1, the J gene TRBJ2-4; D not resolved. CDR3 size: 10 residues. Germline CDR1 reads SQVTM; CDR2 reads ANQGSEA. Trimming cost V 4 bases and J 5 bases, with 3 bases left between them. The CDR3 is CSVAENIQYF. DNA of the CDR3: TGCAGCGTTGCGGAAAACATTCAGTACTTC.

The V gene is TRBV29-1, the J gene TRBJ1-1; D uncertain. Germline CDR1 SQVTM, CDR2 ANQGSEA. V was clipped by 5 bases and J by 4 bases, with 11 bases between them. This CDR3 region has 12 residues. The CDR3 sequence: CSVRKGLTEAFF. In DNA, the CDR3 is TGCAGCGTTCGAAAGGGTCTCACTGAAGCTTTCTTT.

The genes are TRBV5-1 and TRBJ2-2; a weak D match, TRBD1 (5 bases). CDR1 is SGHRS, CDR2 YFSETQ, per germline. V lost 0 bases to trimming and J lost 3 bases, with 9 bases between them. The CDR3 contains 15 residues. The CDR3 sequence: CASSLEGADTGELFF. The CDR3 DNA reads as TGCGCCAGCAGCTTGGAAGGGGCAGACACCGGGGAGCTGTTTTTT. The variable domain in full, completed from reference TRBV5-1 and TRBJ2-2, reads KAGVTQTPRYLIKTRGQQVTLSCSPISGHRSVSWYQQTPGQGLQFLFEYFSETQRNKGNFPGRFSGRQFSNSRSEMNVSTLELGDSALYLCASSLEGADTGELFFGEGSRLTVL.

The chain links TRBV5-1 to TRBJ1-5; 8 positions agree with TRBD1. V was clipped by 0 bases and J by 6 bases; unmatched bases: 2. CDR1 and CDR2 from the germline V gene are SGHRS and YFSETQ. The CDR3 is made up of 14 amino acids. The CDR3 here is CASSLAGTGQPQHF. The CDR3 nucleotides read TGCGCCAGCAGCTTGGCCGGGACAGGTCAGCCCCAGCATTTT.

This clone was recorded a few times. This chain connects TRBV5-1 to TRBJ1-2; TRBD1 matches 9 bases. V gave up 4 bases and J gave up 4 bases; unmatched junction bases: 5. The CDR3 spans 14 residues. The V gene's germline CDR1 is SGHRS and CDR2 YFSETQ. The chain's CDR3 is CASSDTGGGYGYTF. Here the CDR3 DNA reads TGCGCCAGCAGCGATACAGGGGGCGGCTATGGCTACACCTTC.

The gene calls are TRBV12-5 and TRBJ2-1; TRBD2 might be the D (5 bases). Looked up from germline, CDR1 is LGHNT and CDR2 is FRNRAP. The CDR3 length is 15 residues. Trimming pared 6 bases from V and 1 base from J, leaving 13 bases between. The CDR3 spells CASGRGRRSYNEQFF. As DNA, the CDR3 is TGTGCTAGTGGCCGGGGTCGTAGGTCCTACAATGAGCAGTTCTTC.

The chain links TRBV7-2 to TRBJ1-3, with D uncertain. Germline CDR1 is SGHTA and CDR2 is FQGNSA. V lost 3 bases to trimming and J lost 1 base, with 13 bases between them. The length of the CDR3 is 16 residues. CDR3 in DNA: TGTGCCAGCAGCTTGTTGGTGGCTTCATCTGGAAACACCATATATTTT. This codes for CASSLLVASSGNTIYF.

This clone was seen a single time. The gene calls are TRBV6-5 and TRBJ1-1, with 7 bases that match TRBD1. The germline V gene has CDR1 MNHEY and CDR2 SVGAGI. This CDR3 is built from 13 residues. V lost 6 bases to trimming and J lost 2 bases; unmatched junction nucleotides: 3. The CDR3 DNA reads TGTGCCAGCAGGGACAGGACCAACACTGAAGCTTTCTTT. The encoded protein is CASRDRTNTEAFF.

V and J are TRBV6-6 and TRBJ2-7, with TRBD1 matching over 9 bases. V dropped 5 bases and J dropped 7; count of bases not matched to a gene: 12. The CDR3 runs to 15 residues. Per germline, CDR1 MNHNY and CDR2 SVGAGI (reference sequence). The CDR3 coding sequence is TGTGCCAGCAGTACGCCGGGACAGGGAGCTTGGGAGCAGTACTTC. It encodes CASSTPGQGAWEQYF.

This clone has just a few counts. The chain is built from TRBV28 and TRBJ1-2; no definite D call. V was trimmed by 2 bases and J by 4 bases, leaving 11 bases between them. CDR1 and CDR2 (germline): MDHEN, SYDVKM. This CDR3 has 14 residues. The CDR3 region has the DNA TGTGCCAGCAGTTTAGGGGTACAAGGCTATGGCTACACCTTC. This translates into CASSLGVQGYGYTF.